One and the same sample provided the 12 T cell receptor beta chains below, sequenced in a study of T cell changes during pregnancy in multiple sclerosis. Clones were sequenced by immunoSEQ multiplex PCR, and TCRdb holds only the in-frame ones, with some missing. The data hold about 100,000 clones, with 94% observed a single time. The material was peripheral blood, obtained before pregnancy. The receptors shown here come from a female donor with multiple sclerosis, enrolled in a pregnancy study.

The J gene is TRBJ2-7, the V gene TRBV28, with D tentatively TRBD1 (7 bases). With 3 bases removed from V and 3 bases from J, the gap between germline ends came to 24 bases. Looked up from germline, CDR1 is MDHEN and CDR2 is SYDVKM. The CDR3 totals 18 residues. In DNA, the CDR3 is TGTGCCAGCAGTTTCCCGGCAGGGGGAGGCCCTTCCGACTACGAGCAGTACTTC. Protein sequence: CASSFPAGGGPSDYEQYF.

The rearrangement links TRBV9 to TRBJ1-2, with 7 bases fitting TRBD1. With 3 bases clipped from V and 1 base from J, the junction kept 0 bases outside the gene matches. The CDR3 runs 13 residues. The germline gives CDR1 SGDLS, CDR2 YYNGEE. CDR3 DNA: TGTGCCAGCAGCGCAGGGGGTAACTATGGCTACACCTTC. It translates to CASSAGGNYGYTF. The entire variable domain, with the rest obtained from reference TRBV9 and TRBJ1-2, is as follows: DSGVTQTPKHLITATGQRVTLRCSPRSGDLSVYWYQQSLDQGLQFLIQYYNGEERAKGNILERFSAQQFPDLHSELNLSSLELGDSALYFCASSAGGNYGYTFGSGTRLTVV.

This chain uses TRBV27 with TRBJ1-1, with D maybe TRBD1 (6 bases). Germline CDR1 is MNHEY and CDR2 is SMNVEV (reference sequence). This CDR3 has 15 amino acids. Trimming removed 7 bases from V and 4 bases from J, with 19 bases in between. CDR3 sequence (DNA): TGTGCCAGCATCCCCTTTCGGGGGGCGCGCACTGAAGCTTTCTTT. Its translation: CASIPFRGARTEAFF.

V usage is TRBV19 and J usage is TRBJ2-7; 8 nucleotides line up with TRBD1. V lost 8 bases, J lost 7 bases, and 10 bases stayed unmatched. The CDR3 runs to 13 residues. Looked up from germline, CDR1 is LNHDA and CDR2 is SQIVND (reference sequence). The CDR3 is CASGWQGAREQYF. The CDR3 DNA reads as TGTGCCAGTGGCTGGCAGGGGGCGAGAGAGCAGTACTTC.

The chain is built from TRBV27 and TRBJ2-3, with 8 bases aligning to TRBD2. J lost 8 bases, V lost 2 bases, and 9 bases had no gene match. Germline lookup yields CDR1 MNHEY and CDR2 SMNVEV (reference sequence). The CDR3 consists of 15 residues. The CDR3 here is CASSLAGGRLGTQYF. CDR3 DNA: TGTGCCAGCAGTTTAGCGGGAGGAAGGTTAGGTACGCAGTATTTT.

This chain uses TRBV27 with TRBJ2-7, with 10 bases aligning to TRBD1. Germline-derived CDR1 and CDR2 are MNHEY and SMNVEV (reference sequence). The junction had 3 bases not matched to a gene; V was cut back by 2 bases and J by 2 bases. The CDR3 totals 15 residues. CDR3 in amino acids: CASSLAGTGAYEQYF. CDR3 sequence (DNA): TGTGCCAGCAGTTTAGCCGGGACAGGGGCCTACGAGCAGTACTTC.

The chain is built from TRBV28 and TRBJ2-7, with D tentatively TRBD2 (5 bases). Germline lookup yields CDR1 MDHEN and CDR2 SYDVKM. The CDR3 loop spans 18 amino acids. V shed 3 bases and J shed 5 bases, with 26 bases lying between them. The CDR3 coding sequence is TGTGCCAGCAGTTTCCGTGCGGCGCAGTACCCGGGGTACCACGAGCAGTACTTC. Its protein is CASSFRAAQYPGYHEQYF.

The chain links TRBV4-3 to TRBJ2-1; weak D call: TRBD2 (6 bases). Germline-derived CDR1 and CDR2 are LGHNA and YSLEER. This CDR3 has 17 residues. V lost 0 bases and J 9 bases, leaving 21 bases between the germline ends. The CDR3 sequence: CASSQEEGLRSHGEQFF. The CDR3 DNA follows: TGCGCCAGCAGCCAAGAGGAGGGTTTGCGGTCGCATGGTGAGCAGTTCTTC.

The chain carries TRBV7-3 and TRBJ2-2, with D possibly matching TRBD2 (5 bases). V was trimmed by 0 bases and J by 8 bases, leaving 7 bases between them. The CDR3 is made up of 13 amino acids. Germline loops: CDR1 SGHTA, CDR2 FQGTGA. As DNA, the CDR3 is TGTGCCAGCAGCTTAACGGAGGTGGGGGAGCTGTTTTTT. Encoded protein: CASSLTEVGELFF.

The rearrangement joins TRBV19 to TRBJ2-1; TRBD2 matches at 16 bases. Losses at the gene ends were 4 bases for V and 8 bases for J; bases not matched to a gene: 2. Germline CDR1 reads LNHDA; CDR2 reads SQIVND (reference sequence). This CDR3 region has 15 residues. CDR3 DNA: TGTGCCAGTAGTACCGGGACTAGCGGGAGGGATGAGCAGTTCTTC. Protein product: CASSTGTSGRDEQFF.

The CDR3 DNA is TGCGCCAGCAGCCAAATTAGCGGGAATCCCTCAAATGAGCAGTTCTTC. Protein sequence: CASSQISGNPSNEQFF. The chain joins TRBV4-1 to TRBJ2-1, with 8 nucleotides matching TRBD2. This CDR3 has 16 amino acids. Germline CDR1 MGHRA, CDR2 YSYEKL. Losses at the gene ends were 2 bases for V and 7 bases for J; bases not matched to a gene: 10.

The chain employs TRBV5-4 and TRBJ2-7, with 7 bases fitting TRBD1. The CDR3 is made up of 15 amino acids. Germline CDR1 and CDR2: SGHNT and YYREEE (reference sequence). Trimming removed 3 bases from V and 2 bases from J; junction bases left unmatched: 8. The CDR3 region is CASSSRDSIPYEQYF. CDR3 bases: TGTGCCAGCAGCTCCCGGGACAGTATCCCCTACGAGCAGTACTTC.